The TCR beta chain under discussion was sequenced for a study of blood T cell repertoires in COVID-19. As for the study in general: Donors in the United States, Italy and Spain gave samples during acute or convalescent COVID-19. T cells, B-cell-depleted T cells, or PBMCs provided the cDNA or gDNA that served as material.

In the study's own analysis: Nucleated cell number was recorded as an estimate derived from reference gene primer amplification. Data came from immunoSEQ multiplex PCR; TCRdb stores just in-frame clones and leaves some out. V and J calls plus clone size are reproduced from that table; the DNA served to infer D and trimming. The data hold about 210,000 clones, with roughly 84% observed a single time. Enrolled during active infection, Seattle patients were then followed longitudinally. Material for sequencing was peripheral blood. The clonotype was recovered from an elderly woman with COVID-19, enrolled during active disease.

CDR3 DNA: TGCAGTGCTCCGGCCGGGGAGACCCAGTACTTC. Translated, it gives CSAPAGETQYF. The rearrangement uses TRBV20-1 and TRBJ2-5; D not resolved. This CDR3 contains 11 residues. Trimming took off 5 bases at V and 5 bases at J, with 9 bases between the two ends. Germline V CDR1 and CDR2: DFQATT, SNEGSKA (reference sequence).